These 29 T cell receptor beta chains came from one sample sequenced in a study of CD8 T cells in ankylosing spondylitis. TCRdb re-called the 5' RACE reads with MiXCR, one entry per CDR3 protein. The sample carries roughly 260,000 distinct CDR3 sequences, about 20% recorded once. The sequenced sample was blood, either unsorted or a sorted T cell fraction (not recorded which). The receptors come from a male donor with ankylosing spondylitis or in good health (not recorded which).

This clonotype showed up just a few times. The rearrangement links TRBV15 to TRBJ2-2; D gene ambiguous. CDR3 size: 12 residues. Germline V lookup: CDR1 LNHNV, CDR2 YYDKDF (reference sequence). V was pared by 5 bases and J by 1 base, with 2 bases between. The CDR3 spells CATSGNTGELFF. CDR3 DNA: TGTGCCACCAGCGGGAACACCGGGGAGCTGTTTTTT. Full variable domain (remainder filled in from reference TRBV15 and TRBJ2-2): DAMVIQNPRYQVTQFGKPVTLSCSQTLNHNVMYWYQQKSSQAPKLLFHYYDKDFNNEADTPDNFQSRRPNTSFCFLDIRSPGLGDTAMYLCATSGNTGELFFGEGSRLTVL.

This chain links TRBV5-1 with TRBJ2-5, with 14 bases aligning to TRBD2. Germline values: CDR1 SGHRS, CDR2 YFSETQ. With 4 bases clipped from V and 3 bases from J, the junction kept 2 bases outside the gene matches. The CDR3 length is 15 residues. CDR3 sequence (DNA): TGCGCCAGCAGCAAGACTAGCGGGAGGGAAGAGACCCAGTACTTC. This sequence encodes CASSKTSGREETQYF.

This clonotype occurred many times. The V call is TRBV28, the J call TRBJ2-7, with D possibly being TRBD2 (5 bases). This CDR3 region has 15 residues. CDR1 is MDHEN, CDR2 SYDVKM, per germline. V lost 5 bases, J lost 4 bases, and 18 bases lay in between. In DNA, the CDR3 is TGTGCCAGCAGTGTGGACTTTGGAGAAGAATACGAGCAGTACGTC. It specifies CASSVDFGEEYEQYV.

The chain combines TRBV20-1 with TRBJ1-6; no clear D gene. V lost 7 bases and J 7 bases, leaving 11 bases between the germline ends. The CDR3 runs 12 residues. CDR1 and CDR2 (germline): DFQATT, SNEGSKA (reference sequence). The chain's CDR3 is CSVEGLNSPLHF. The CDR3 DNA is TGCAGTGTCGAGGGATTGAATTCACCCCTCCACTTT.

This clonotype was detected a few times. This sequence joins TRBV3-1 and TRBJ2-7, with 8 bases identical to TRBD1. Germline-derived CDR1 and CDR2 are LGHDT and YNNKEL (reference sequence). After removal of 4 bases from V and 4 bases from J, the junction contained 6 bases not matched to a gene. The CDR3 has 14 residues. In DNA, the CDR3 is TGTGCCAGCAGCCGCGGACAGGGTTTTTACGAGCAGTACGTC. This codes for CASSRGQGFYEQYV.

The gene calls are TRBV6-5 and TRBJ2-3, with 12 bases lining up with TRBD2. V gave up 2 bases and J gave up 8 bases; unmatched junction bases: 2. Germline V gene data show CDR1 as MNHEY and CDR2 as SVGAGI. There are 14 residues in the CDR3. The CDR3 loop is CASSYLAGGGTQYF. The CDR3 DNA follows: TGTGCCAGCAGTTACCTAGCGGGAGGGGGTACGCAGTATTTT.

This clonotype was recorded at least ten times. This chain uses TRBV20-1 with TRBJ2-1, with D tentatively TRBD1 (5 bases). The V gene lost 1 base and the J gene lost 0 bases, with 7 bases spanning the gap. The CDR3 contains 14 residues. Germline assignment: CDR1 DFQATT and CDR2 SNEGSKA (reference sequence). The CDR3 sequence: CSARGQGSYNEQFF. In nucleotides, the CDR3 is TGCAGTGCTAGAGGCCAGGGCTCCTACAATGAGCAGTTCTTC.

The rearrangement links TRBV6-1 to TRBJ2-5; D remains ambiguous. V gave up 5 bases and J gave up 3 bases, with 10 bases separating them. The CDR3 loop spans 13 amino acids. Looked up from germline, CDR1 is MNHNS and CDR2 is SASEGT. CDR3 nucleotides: TGTGCCAGCAGTACCAAGGCTAAAGAGACCCAGTACTTC. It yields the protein CASSTKAKETQYF.

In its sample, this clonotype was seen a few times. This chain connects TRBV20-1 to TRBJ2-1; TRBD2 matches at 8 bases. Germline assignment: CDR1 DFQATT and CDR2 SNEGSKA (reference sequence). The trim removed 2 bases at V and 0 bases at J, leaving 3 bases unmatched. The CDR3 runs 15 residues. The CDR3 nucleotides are TGCAGTGCTAGACACGGGGGGGCCTCCTACAATGAGCAGTTCTTC. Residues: CSARHGGASYNEQFF.

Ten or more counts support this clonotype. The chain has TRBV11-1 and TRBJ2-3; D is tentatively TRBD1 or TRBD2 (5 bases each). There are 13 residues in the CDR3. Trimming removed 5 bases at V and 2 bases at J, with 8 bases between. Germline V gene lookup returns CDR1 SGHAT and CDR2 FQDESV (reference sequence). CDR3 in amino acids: CASSRDLTDTQYF. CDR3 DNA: TGTGCCAGCAGCAGGGACCTCACAGATACGCAGTATTTT.

The CDR3 DNA is TGTGCCAGCAGTCCATCCGACAGGGACAGTATCACAGATACGCAGTATTTT. This encodes CASSPSDRDSITDTQYF. The rearrangement uses TRBV12-3 or TRBV12-4 and TRBJ2-3, with TRBD1 matching over 7 bases. The CDR3 runs to 17 residues. V lost 5 bases to trimming and J lost 2 bases; unmatched junction nucleotides: 13.

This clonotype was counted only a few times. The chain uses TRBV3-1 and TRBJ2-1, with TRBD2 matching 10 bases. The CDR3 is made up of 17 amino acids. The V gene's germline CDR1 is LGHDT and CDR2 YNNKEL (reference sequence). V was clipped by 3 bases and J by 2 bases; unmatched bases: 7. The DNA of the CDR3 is TGTGCCAGCAGCCAGGCGAGCGGGGGGGCCCCCTACAATGAGCAGTTCTTC. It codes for CASSQASGGAPYNEQFF.

CDR3 sequence reads: CASSKSTGTLSEETQYF. CDR3 DNA: TGTGCCAGCAGTAAATCGACTGGGACCCTTTCTGAAGAGACCCAGTACTTC. The chain joins TRBV28 to TRBJ2-5; the D call may be TRBD1 or TRBD2 (5 bases each). The CDR3 totals 17 residues. CDR1 MDHEN and CDR2 SYDVKM come from the germline V gene. Trimming took 5 bases from V and 3 from J, leaving 22 bases between them. The whole variable domain, filled in from reference TRBV28 and TRBJ2-5, reads DVKVTQSSRYLVKRTGEKVFLECVQDMDHENMFWYRQDPGLGLRLIYFSYDVKMKEKGDIPEGYSVSREKKERFSLILESASTNQTSMYLCASSKSTGTLSEETQYFGPGTRLLVL.

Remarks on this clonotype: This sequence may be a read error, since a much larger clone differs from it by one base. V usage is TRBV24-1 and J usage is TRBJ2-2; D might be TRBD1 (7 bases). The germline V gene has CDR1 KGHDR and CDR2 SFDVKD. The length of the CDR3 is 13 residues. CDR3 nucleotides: TGTGTCACGGCGGGACAGTTCACCGGGGAGCTGTTTTTT. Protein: CVTAGQFTGELFF.

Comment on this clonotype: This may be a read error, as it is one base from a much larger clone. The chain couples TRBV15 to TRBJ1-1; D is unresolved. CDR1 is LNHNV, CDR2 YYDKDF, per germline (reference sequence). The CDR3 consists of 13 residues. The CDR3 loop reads CATSRDTQIEVFF. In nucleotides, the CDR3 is TGTGCCACCAGCAGAGATACCCAGATTGAAGTTTTCTTT. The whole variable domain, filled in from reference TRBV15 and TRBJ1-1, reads DAMVIQNPRYQVTQFGKPVTLSCSQTLNHNVMYWYQQKSSQAPKLLFHYYDKDFNNEADTPDNFQSRRPNTSFCFLDIRSPGLGDTAMYLCATSRDTQIEVFFGQGTRLTVV.

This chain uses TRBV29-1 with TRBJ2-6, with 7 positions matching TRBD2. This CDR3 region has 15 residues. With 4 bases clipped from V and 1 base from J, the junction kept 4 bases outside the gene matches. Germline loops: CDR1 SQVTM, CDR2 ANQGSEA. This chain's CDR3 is CSVGARGSGANVLTF. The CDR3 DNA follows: TGCAGCGTTGGGGCGCGGGGGTCTGGGGCCAACGTCCTGACTTTC. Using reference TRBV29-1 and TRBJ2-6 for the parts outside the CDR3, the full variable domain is SAVISQKPSRDICQRGTSLTIQCQVDSQVTMMFWYRQQPGQSLTLIATANQGSEATYESGFVIDKFPISRPNLTFSTLTVSNMSPEDSSIYLCSVGARGSGANVLTFGAGSRLTVL.

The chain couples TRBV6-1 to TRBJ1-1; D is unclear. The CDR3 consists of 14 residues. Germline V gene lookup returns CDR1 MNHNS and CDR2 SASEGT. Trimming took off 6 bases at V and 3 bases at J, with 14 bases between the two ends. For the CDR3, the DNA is TGTGCCAGCAGCAATCCAACGAGGGACACTGAAGCTTTCTTT. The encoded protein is CASSNPTRDTEAFF.

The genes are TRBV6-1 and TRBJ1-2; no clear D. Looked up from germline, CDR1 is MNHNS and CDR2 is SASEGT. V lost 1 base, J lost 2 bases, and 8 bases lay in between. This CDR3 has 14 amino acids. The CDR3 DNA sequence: TGTGCCAGCAGTGAAGTACGAGGAAACTATGGCTACACCTTC. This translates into CASSEVRGNYGYTF.

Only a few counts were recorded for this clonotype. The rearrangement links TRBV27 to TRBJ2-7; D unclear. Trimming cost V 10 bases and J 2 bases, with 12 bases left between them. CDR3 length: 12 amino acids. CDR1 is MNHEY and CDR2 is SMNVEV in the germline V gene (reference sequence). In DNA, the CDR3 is TGTGCCAATCCACTCCCACCCTACGAGCAGTACGTC. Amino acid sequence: CANPLPPYEQYV.

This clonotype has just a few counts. The CDR3 sequence: CASSRMGRSVDGYTF. The CDR3 DNA sequence: TGTGCCAGCAGTCGGATGGGCCGGTCCGTGGATGGCTACACCTTC. The chain combines TRBV27 with TRBJ1-2; D unclear. The CDR3 totals 15 residues. Germline-derived CDR1 and CDR2 are MNHEY and SMNVEV (reference sequence). V lost 5 bases and J 6 bases, leaving 19 bases between the germline ends.

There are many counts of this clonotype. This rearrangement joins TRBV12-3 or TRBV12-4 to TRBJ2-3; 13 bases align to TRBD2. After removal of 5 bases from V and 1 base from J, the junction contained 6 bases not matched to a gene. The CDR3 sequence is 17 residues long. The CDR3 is CASSTSGGASGTDTQYF. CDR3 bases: TGTGCCAGCAGTACTAGCGGGGGGGCCTCAGGCACAGATACGCAGTATTTT.

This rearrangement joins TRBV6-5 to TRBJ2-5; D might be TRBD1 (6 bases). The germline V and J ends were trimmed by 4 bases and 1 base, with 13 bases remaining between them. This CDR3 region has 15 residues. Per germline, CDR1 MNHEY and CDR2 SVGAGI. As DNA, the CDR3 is TGTGCCAGCAGTTGGGCAGGGGTAGCCCAAGAGACCCAGTACTTC. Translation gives CASSWAGVAQETQYF.

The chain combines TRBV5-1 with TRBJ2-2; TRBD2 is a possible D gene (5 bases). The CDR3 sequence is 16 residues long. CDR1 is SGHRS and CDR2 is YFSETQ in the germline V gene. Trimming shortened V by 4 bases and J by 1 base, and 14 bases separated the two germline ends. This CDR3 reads CASSRNGIENTGELFF. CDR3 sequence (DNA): TGCGCCAGCAGCCGGAACGGGATCGAGAACACCGGGGAGCTGTTTTTT.

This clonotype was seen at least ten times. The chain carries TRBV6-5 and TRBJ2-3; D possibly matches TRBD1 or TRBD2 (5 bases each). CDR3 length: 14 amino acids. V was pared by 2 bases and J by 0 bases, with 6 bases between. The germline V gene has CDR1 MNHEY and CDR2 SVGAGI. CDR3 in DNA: TGTGCCAGCAGTTACCGGGACAGCACAGATACGCAGTATTTT. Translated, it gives CASSYRDSTDTQYF.

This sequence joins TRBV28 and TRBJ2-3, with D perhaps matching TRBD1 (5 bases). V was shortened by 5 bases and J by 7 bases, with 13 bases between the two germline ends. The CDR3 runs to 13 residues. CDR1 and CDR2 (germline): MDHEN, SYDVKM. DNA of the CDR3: TGTGCCAGCAGTCCCGGACCAGGGAATACGCAGTATTTT. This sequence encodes CASSPGPGNTQYF.

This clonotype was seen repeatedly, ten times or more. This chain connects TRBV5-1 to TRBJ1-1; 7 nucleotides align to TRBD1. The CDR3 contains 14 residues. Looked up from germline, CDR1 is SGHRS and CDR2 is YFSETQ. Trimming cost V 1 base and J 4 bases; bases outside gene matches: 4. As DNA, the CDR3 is TGCGCCAGCAGCTTGCGACAGGGCGGCACTGAAGCTTTCTTT. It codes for CASSLRQGGTEAFF. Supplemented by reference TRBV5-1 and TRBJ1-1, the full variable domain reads KAGVTQTPRYLIKTRGQQVTLSCSPISGHRSVSWYQQTPGQGLQFLFEYFSETQRNKGNFPGRFSGRQFSNSRSEMNVSTLELGDSALYLCASSLRQGGTEAFFGQGTRLTVV.

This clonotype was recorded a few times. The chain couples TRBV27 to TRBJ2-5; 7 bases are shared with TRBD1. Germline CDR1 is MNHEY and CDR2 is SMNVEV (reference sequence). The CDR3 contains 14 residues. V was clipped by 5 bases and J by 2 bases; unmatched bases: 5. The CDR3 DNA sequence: TGTGCCAGCAGTCGGAGACAGGGACAAGAGACCCAGTACTTC. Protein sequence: CASSRRQGQETQYF.

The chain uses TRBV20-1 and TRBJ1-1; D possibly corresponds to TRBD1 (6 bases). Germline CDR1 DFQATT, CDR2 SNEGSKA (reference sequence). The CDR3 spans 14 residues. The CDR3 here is CRGDIGAPNTEAFF. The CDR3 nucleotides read TGCAGAGGGGACATAGGGGCTCCGAACACTGAAGCTTTCTTT.

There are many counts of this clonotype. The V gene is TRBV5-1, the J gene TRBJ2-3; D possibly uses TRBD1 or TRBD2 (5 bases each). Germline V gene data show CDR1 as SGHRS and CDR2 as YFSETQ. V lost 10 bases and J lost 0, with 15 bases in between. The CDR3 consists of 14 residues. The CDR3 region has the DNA TGCGCCTCCCGTCGAGGGGAGAGCACAGATACGCAGTATTTT. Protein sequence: CASRRGESTDTQYF.